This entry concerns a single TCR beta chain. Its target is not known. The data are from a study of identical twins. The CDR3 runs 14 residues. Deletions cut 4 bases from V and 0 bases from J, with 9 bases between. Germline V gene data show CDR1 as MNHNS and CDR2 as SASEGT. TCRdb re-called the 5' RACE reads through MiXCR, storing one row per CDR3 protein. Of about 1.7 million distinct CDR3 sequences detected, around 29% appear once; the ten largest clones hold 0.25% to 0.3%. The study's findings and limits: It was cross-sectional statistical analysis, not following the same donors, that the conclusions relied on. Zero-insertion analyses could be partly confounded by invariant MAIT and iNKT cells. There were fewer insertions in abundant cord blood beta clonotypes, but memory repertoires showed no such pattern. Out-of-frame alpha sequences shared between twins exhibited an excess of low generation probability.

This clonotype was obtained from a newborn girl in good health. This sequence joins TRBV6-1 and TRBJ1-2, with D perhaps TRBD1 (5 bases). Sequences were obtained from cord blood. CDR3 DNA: TGTGCCAGCAGTGTTAGGGGCGCTAACTATGGCTACACCTTC. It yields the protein CASSVRGANYGYTF.